This paragraph covers one T cell receptor (beta chain) sequence. There is no known antigen for this receptor. The input lacks base qualities; no much larger clone sits a single base away. The data belong to a study of blood T cell repertoires in COVID-19 (dated by TCRdb to the early 2020s). With regard to the full study: Samples covering the acute and convalescent phases of COVID-19 were provided by collaborators in the United States, Italy and Spain. The material from the prospective study consisted of cDNA or gDNA derived from T cells, B-cell-depleted T cells, or PBMCs. Subjects who had been exposed to COVID-19, were actively infected with it, or had recovered from it provided the deeply sampled blood TCRbeta repertoires that made up the dataset. The repertoires were released in a freely available public database meant as a resource for research on the immune response to SARS-CoV-2. Samples came from the ongoing ImmuneRACE study (first 160 participants) plus 1,254 subjects from 6 global collaborators. The sample metadata nearly always contained a de-identified subject ID, COVID-19 status, age in years and sex. HLA class I and class II types, where available, came from metadata supplied by the sample provider rather than from assay-based typing. On the study overall, not on this receptor specifically: The amount of clinical and demographic metadata varied by source and participant and was provided uncurated.

Between the V and J ends, shortened by 6 bases and 3 bases respectively, the junction contains 20 bases. The CDR3, cysteine through phenylalanine, is 16 amino acids long. Only CDR3 DNA remains: 48 bases, in frame from the first base. CDR1 and CDR2 are read off the germline V gene (reference sequence) as LNHDA and SQIVND. Participants in the prospective study were aged roughly 18 to 100 years, lived in more than 20 United States geographic areas, and enrolled through a virtual design. In the prospective study, participants were assigned to cohorts based on the clinical history participants reported in a screening survey and a study questionnaire. Recovered participants in ImmuneRACE Cohort 3 were defined by two consecutive negative NP/OP PCR tests, clearance by a healthcare professional, or resolution of symptoms. Mobile phlebotomists in the prospective study collected whole blood, serum and a nasopharyngeal or oropharyngeal swab from every participant. Additional blood draws and questionnaires over an approximately two-month period could optionally be provided by prospective study participants. Prospective study blood samples were shipped either frozen or at room temperature before DNA extraction.

TCRbeta CDR3 regions were amplified from genomic DNA using the immunoSEQ Assay, a bias-controlled multiplex PCR. The study's own analysis went as follows. The number of nucleated cells in each sample was estimated from the amplification of reference gene primers within the assay. To quantify the absolute abundance of each unique TCRbeta CDR3 rearrangement, sequence reads were collapsed and filtered. For each sample, productive Simpson clonality was calculated as the square root of Simpson's diversity index across productive rearrangements. TCRdb holds this immuneACCESS table with in-frame rearrangements only. Some clones are missing; in checked studies, unresolved V genes explain under half, and the rest has no known cause. D and trimming come from the DNA, and the V and J calls and clone size come from that table. The sample profile shows about 300,000 clones; about 90% of them were found once. The top ten clonotypes cover 4.5% to 7% of the sample.

This clonotype originated in a young woman who had recovered from COVID-19. Here the chain combines TRBV19 and TRBJ1-2, and perhaps TRBD1 as D gene, on 5 matching bases. The specimen was PBMCs or T cells enriched from blood (not recorded which). The CDR3 in this case is CASSLRQRIKHYGYTF. The DNA reads TGTGCCAGTAGCTTGAGACAGCGCATAAAACACTATGGCTACACCTTC.